Ten or more counts support the clone carrying this T cell receptor beta chain. Its matching antigen is unknown. This record comes from a study of early T cells in non-severe SARS-CoV-2 infection. Study details: The study sequenced bulk RNA from unsorted whole blood, with chains unpaired. Study-wide findings and caveats: Missing private and CD4 specificities, VDJdb matching favored anti-spike CD8 responses.

This CDR3 comprises 13 residues. Trimming removed 5 bases at V and 6 bases at J, with 12 bases between. Germline CDR1 reads MNHEY; CDR2 reads SVGAGI. Individual cDNA molecules each received unique molecular identifiers attached to them. TCRdb reprocessed the 5' RACE reads via MiXCR and lists one record per CDR3 protein. The sample holds some 91,000 distinct CDR3 sequences; over 10% are singletons and the top ten take 2% to 2.5%. Sequencing was done on a sample of whole blood. The chain is built from TRBV6-5 and TRBJ2-3, with D possibly being TRBD1 (5 bases). The TCR sequence derives from an adult who was a healthcare worker with PCR-confirmed SARS-CoV-2 infection or an uninfected control (not recorded which). CDR3 sequence (DNA): TGTGCCAGCAGTAGGGGTTACCTGGATACGCAGTATTTT. Its translation: CASSRGYLDTQYF.